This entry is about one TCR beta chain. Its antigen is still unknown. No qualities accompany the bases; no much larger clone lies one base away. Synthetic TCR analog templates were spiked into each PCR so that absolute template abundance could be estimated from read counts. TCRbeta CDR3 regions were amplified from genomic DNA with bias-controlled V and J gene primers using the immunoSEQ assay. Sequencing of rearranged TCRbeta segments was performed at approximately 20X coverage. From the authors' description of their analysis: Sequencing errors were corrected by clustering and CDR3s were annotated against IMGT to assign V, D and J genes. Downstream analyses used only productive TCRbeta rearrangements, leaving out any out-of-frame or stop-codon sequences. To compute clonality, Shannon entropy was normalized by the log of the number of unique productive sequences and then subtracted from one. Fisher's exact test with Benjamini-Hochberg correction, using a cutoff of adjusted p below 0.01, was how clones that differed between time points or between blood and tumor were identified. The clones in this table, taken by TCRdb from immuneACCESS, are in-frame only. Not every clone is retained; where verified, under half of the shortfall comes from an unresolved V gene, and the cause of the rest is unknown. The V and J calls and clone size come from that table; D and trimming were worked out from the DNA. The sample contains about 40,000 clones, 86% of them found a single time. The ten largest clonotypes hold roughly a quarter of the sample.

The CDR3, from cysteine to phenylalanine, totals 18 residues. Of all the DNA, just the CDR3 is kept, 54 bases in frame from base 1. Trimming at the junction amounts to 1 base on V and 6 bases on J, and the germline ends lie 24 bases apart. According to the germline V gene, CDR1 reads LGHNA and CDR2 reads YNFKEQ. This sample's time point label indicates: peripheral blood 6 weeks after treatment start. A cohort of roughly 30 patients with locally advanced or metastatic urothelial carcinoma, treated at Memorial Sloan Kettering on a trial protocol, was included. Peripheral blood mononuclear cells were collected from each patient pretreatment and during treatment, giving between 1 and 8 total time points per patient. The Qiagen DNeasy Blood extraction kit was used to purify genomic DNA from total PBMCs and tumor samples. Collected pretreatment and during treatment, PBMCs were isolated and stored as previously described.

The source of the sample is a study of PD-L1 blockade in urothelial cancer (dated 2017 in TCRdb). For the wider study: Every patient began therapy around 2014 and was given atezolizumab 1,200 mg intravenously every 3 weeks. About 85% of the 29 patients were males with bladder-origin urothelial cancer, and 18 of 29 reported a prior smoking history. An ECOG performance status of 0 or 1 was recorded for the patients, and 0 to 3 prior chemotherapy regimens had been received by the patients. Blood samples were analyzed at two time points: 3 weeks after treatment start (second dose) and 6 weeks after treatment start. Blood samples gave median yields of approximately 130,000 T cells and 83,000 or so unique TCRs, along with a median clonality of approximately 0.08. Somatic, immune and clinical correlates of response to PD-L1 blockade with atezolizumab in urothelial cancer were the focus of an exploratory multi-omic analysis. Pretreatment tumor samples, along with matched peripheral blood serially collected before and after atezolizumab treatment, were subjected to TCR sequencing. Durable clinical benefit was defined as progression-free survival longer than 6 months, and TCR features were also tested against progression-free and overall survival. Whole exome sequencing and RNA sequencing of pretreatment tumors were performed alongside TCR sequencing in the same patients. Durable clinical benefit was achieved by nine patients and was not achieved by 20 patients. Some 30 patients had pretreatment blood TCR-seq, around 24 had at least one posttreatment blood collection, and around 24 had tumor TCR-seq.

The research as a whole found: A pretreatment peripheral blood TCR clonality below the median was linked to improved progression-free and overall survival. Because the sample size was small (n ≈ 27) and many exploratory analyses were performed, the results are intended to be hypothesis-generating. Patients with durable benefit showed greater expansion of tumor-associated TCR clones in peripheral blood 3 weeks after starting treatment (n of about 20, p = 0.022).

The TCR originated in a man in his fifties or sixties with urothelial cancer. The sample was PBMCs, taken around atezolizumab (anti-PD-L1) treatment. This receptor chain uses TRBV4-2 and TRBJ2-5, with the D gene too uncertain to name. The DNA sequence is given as TGTGCCAGCAGCCAAGCCCCTTTTCGTCCCGGAGCTAGAAAGACCCAGTACTTC. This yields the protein CASSQAPFRPGARKTQYF.